This T cell receptor beta chain is drawn from a study of blood T cells in healthy people across ages. Study overall: Template-switching capture recovered about one barcoded beta molecule per two T cells. Study results and limitations: Calculation of diversity from one million T cells yielded estimates considered to be underestimates.

From germline, CDR1 is MDHEN and CDR2 SYDVKM. V lost 2 bases and J lost 10, with 7 bases in between. The CDR3 contains 11 residues. A sample-barcoded 5' primer and a J-beta primer mix were used in a second PCR of about 7 to 12 cycles. MiXCR, applied by TCRdb to the 5' RACE reads, yields one record per CDR3 protein. The sample consists of about 930,000 distinct CDR3 sequences, 25% to 35% of them appearing once. This clonotype has more than one count but fewer than ten. What it binds is not known. The same data also contributed to another study, on T cells of mothers and their children. That paper notes: The M1S primer of the second PCR added sample barcodes and 2-4 random nucleotides.

The source material was blood. This clonotype was sampled from a woman between 35 and 50 years old in good health. This chain links TRBV28 with TRBJ2-3; D may be TRBD2 (6 bases). CDR3 nucleotides: TGTGCCAGCAGTTTAGCGGGGTCGCAGTATTTT. Amino acid sequence: CASSLAGSQYF.